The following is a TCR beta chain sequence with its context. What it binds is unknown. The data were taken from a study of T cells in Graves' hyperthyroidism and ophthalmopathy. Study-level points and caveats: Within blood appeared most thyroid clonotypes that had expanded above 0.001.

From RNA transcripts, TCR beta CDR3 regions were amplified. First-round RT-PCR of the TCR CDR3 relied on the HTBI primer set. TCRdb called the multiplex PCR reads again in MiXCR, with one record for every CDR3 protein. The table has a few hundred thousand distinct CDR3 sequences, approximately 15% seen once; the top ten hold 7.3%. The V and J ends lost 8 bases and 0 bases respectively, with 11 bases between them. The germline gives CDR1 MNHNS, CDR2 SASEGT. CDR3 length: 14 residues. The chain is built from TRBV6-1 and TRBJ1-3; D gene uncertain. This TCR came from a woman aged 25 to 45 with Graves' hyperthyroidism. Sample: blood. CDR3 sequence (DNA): TGTGCCAGCCGACGGGAGAGCTCTGGAAACACCATATATTTT. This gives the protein CASRRESSGNTIYF.